A single sample gave rise to the 5 T cell receptor beta chains below, sequenced in a study of blood T cell repertoires in COVID-19. Measured with immunoSEQ multiplex PCR; TCRdb has only the in-frame clones, and not every one. This sample has about 480,000 clones, with over 75% found just once. Sequencing was done on a sample of PBMCs or T cells enriched from blood (not recorded which). These receptors all stem from a woman in her 40s who had recovered from COVID-19.

This chain uses TRBV7-2 with TRBJ1-6; no reliable D call. The V gene lost 1 base and the J gene lost 10 bases, with 14 bases spanning the gap. Germline-derived CDR1 and CDR2 are SGHTA and FQGNSA. The CDR3 length is 15 residues. The CDR3 DNA is TGTGCCAGCAGCTTAGATCCGGGGAGAGGCTCACCCCTCCACTTT. Amino acid sequence: CASSLDPGRGSPLHF.

As for this clone: Different DNA sequences within this sample yield the same CDR3. CDR3 in amino acids: CSARESYEQYF. The CDR3 nucleotides read TGCAGTGCTAGGGAGAGCTACGAGCAGTACTTC. The chain is built from TRBV20-1 and TRBJ2-7; unclear D gene. The CDR3 contains 11 residues. Germline V gives CDR1 DFQATT, CDR2 SNEGSKA (reference sequence). The germline V and J ends were trimmed by 3 bases and 3 bases, with 6 bases remaining between them.

J is TRBJ2-7 and V is TRBV7-2; TRBD2 aligns across 11 bases. CDR1 is SGHTA and CDR2 is FQGNSA in the germline V gene. V shed 4 bases and J 4 bases; nucleotides not matched to a gene: 9. The CDR3 is 16 amino acids. This chain's CDR3 is CASSYSVAGGSYEQYF. The CDR3 DNA reads TGTGCCAGCAGCTATAGTGTAGCGGGAGGGTCATACGAGCAGTACTTC.

The rearrangement joins TRBV5-1 to TRBJ2-2; 13 positions match TRBD2. The CDR3 sequence is 15 residues long. In germline, CDR1 is SGHRS, CDR2 YFSETQ. J was trimmed by 6 bases and V by 3 bases; bases with no gene match: 2. The DNA for the CDR3 is TGCGCCAGCAGCTCCGGGACTAGCGGGGCCGGGGAGCTGTTTTTT. Amino acid sequence: CASSSGTSGAGELFF.

Remarks on this clone: This sample also contains other DNA sequences that code for the same CDR3. The chain joins TRBV30 to TRBJ1-5; 8 nucleotides match TRBD1. The J segment lost 7 bases and the V segment lost 0 bases, leaving 2 bases of the junction unmatched. Germline-derived CDR1 and CDR2 are GTSNPN and SVGIG (reference sequence). CDR3 size: 13 residues. Here the CDR3 DNA reads TGTGCCTGGAGTGTACAGGGGGACCAGCCCCAGCATTTT. Protein sequence: CAWSVQGDQPQHF.